The clone carrying this TCR beta chain was seen many times. Its cognate antigen is unknown. V trimming: 1 base; J trimming: 8 bases; junction bases outside the gene matches: 4. Germline loops: CDR1 SGHTA, CDR2 FQGTGA. The CDR3 is 13 amino acids. UMIs were added to TCR cDNA along with a universal primer site when it was made by 5'RACE template switching. TCRdb fed the 5' RACE reads into MiXCR, producing one record per CDR3 protein. The table includes about 340,000 distinct CDR3 sequences, around 13% detected once. The record originates from a study of T cells after yellow fever vaccination. Study-wide results and limits: Clonotypes found in both CD4 and CD8 compartments made up a small share. A weaker secondary response peaked on day 5, the primary on day 15. Post-booster repertoires contained most primary-vaccination clones again (around 96% CD4, roughly 90% CD8).

This sequence was found in a man between 18 and 29 years old who received the YFV17D yellow fever vaccine. The chain has TRBV7-3 and TRBJ1-1, with TRBD1 matching over 7 bases. Sequencing used CD4+ T cells sorted from PBMCs, obtained 15 days after the yellow fever booster vaccination. The CDR3 coding sequence is TGTGCCAGCAGCTTAATGGCAGGGGGAGAAGCTTTCTTT. Translating gives CASSLMAGGEAFF.